This T cell receptor beta chain was captured by sequencing in a study of blood T cell repertoires in COVID-19. Across the study: Specimens from acute and convalescent COVID-19 originated in the United States, Italy and Spain. In each case, the material was cDNA or gDNA derived from T cells, B-cell-depleted T cells, or PBMCs.

Per the original methods: Nucleated cell number was recorded as an estimate derived from reference gene primer amplification. The protocol was immunoSEQ multiplex PCR, while the TCRdb copy is restricted to in-frame clones and leaves out a portion. V and J calls and clone size are given by that table; D and trimming were obtained from the DNA. The sample comprises 110,000 to 150,000 clones, approximately 88% of which are singletons, and 1.5% to 2% rests with the top ten. Trimming removed 4 bases from V and 1 base from J, with 11 bases in between. Per the germline V gene, CDR1 is SGHRS and CDR2 is YFSETQ. CDR3 length equals 14 residues.

The V call is TRBV5-1, the J call TRBJ1-1; D gene uncertain. This receptor was identified in a man in his 70s with acute or convalescent COVID-19. What was sequenced was peripheral blood. The CDR3 loop is CASSPLSGNTEAFF. The CDR3 DNA reads TGCGCCAGCAGCCCCCTGAGCGGGAACACTGAAGCTTTCTTT.